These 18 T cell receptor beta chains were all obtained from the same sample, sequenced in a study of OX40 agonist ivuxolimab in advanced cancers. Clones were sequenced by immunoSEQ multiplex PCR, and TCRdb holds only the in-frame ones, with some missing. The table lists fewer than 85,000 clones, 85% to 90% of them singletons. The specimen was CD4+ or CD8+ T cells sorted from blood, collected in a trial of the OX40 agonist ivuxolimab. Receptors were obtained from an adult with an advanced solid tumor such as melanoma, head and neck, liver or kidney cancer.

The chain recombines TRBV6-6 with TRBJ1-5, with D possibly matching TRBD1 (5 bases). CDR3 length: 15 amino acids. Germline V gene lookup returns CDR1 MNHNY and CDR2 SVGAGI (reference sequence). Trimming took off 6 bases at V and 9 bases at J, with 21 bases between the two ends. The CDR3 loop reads CASSSLALDTGPQHF. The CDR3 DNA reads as TGTGCCAGCAGCTCGTTAGCCCTGGACACGGGGCCCCAGCATTTT.

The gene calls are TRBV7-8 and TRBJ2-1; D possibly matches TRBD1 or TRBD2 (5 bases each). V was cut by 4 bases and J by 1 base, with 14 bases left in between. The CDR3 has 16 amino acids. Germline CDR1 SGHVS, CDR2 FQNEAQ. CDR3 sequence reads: CASSSIASGSYNEQFF. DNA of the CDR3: TGTGCCAGCAGCTCAATAGCGTCAGGGTCCTACAATGAGCAGTTCTTC.

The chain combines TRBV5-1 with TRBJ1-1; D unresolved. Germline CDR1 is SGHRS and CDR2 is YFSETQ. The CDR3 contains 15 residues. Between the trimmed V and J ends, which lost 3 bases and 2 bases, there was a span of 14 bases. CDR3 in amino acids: CASSSPWAANTEAFF. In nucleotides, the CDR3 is TGCGCCAGCAGCTCACCATGGGCGGCAAACACTGAAGCTTTCTTT.

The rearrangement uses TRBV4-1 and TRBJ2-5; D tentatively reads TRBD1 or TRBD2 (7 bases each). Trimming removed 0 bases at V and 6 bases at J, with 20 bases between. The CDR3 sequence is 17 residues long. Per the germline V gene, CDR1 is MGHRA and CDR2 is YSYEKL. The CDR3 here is CASSQEAGAGGVKTQYF. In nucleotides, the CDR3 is TGCGCCAGCAGCCAAGAGGCAGGGGCAGGGGGGGTGAAGACCCAGTACTTC.

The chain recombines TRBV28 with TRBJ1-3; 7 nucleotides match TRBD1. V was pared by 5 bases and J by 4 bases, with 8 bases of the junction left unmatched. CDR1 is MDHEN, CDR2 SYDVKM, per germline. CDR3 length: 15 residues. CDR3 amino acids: CASSPPGGGGNTIYF. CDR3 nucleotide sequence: TGTGCCAGCAGTCCCCCAGGGGGGGGCGGAAACACCATATATTTT. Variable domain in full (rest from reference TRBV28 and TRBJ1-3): DVKVTQSSRYLVKRTGEKVFLECVQDMDHENMFWYRQDPGLGLRLIYFSYDVKMKEKGDIPEGYSVSREKKERFSLILESASTNQTSMYLCASSPPGGGGNTIYFGEGSWLTVV.

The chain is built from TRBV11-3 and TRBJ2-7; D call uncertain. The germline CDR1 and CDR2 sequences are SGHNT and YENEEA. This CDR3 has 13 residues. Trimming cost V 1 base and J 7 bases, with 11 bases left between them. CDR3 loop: CASSLVPRKEQYF. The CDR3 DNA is TGTGCCAGCAGCTTAGTACCGCGAAAAGAGCAGTACTTC.

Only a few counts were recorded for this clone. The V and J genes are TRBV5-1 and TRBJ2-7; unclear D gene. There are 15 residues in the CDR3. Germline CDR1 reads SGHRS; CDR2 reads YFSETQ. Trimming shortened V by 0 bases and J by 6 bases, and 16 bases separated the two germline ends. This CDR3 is CASSLAYIGSGEQYF. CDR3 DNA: TGCGCCAGCAGCTTGGCCTATATAGGGTCGGGCGAGCAGTACTTC.

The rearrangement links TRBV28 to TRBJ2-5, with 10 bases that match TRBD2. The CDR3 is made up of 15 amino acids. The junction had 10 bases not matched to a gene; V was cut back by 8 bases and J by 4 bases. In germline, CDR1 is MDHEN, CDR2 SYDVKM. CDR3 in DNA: TGTGCCAGCGCTTTCCTAGCGGGAGACGGAGAGACCCAGTACTTC. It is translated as CASAFLAGDGETQYF.

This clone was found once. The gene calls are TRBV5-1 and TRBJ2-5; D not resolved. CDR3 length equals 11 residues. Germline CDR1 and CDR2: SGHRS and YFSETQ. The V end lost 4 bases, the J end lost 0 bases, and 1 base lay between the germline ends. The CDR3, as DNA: TGCGCCAGCAGCGACCAAGAGACCCAGTACTTC. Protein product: CASSDQETQYF.

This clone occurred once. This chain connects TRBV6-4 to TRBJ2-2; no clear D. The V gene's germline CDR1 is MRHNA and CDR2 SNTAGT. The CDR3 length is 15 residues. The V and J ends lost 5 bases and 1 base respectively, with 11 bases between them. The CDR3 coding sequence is TGTGCCAGCAGTAGGGCACACGAGAACACCGGGGAGCTGTTTTTT. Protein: CASSRAHENTGELFF.

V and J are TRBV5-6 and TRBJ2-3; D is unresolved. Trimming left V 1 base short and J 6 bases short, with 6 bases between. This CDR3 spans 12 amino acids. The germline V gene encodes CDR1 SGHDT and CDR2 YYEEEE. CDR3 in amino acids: CASSLFRDTQYF. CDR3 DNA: TGTGCCAGCAGCTTGTTCAGGGATACGCAGTATTTT.

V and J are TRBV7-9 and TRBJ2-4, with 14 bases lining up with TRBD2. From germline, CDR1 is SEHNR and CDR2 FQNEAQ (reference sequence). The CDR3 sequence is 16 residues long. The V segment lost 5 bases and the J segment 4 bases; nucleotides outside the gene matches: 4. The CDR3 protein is CASSQRTSGGKNIQYF. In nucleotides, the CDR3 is TGTGCCAGCAGCCAACGGACTAGCGGGGGGAAAAACATTCAGTACTTC.

CDR3 in DNA: TGTGCCAGCAGTGAAACGAGGACGGGTGACTATGGCTACACCTTC. This encodes CASSETRTGDYGYTF. This sequence joins TRBV6-1 and TRBJ1-2; the D is unclear. Germline CDR1 is MNHNS and CDR2 is SASEGT. The CDR3 loop spans 15 amino acids. V shed 2 bases and J shed 3 bases, with 13 bases lying between them.

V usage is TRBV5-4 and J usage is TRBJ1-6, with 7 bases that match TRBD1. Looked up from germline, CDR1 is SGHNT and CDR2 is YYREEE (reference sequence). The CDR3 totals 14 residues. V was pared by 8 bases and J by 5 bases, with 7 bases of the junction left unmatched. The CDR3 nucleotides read TGTGCCAGTAATAGAGACAGGGATAATTCACCCCTCCACTTT. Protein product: CASNRDRDNSPLHF.

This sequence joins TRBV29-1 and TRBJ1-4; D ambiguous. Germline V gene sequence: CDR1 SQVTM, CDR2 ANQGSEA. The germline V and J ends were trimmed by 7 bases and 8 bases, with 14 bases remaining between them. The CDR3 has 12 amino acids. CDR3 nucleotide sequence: TGCAGCGCCCGGGCGGGGAACGAAAAACTGTTTTTT. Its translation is CSARAGNEKLFF.

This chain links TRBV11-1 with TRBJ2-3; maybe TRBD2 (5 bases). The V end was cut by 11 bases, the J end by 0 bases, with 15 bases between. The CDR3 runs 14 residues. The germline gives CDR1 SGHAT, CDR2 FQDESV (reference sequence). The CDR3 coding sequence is TGTGCCGTCCTGGGAGCAGCTAGCACAGATACGCAGTATTTT. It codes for CAVLGAASTDTQYF.

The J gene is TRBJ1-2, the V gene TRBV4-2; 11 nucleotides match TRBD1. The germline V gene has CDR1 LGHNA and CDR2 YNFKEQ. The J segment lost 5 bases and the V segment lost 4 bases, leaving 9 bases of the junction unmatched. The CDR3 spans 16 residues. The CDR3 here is CASSPSGQGAMYGYTF. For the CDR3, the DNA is TGTGCCAGCAGCCCAAGCGGACAGGGGGCAATGTATGGCTACACCTTC.

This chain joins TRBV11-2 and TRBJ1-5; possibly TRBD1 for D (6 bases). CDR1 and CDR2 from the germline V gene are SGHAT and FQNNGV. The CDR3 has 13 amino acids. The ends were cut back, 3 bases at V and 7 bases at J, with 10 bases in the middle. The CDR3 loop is CASSLGDRQPQHF. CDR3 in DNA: TGTGCCAGCAGCTTGGGAGACAGGCAGCCCCAGCATTTT. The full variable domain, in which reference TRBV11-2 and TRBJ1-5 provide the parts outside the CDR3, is EAGVAQSPRYKIIEKRQSVAFWCNPISGHATLYWYQQILGQGPKLLIQFQNNGVVDDSQLPKDRFSAERLKGVDSTLKIQPAKLEDSAVYLCASSLGDRQPQHFGDGTRLSIL.